This T cell receptor beta chain derives from a study of technical replicates of blood from several donors (TCRdb year 2017). Trimming takes 7 bases from V and 3 bases from J, and the germline ends sit 12 bases apart. The CDR3 holds 13 amino acids from the cysteine to the phenylalanine. Kept here is only the CDR3 DNA, which spans 39 bases and is read in frame from base 1. Sequences SGHDN (CDR1) and FVKESK (CDR2) are obtained from the germline V gene. Receptor libraries were prepared by the immunoSEQ multiplex PCR assay. TCRdb carries this immuneACCESS record with in-frame sequences only. Its versions omit some clonotypes, under half of them owing to an unresolved V gene in the studies checked, with the rest unexplained. The sample contains about 59,000 clones, around 93% of them found a single time. Less than 5% of the sample lies in the top ten. Of note for this clone: It lacks a known antigen. No base-level quality is on record; no much larger clone is a single base apart.

This sequence was found in a human donor in good health. Some clones in this sample may be carry-over from other donors' samples. Sequenced: PBMCs. The sequence joins TRBV14 to TRBJ2-5; a weak D assignment points to TRBD2 (5 bases agree). The CDR3 region has the sequence CASKGPGKETQYF. The DNA is as follows: TGTGCCAGCAAGGGTCCCGGGAAAGAGACCCAGTACTTC.